These 2 T cell receptor beta chains were all obtained from the same sample, sequenced in a study of control samples from healthy donors and cancer patients. Assay: immunoSEQ multiplex PCR; the TCRdb copy retains only in-frame clones and omits some. Among about 150,000 clones listed, 80% to 95% were seen once. The sample taken for sequencing was blood. The receptors come from a middle-aged woman in good health.

The chain employs TRBV6-5 and TRBJ1-2, with a weak D call TRBD1 (5 bases). This CDR3 contains 13 residues. V lost 7 bases to trimming and J lost 7 bases, with 16 bases between them. Germline CDR1 reads MNHEY; CDR2 reads SVGAGI. The CDR3 here is CASNVEGLGGYTF. The CDR3, as DNA: TGTGCCAGCAACGTTGAGGGACTGGGTGGCTACACCTTC.

The gene calls are TRBV12-3 or TRBV12-4 and TRBJ2-7; D is undetermined. V was clipped by 7 bases and J by 4 bases, with 14 bases between them. The CDR3 covers 13 residues. In DNA, the CDR3 is TGTGCCAGCACCCTCTCGAGGAAATACGAGCAGTACTTC. This encodes CASTLSRKYEQYF.